These T cell receptor beta chains were read from a single sample in a study of STAT5B mutations in CD4+ large granular lymphocyte leukemia. TCRdb's copy holds only in-frame clones and misses some; the assay was immunoSEQ multiplex PCR. The sample has about 35,000 clones, more than 65% seen once. Sequenced: CD4+ T cells from blood buffy coats. The receptors come from a human donor in good health. Each CDR3 is given with its conserved first and last residue. The D gene is left open where the match is weak. The size field is filled for only some rows; it gives once, few, many or a size class.

>TRBD2|TRBJ2-5|-|TRBV7-7
CASSPHGGDQETQYF
TGTGCCAGCAGCCCACACGGGGGGGACCAAGAGACCCAGTACTTC
>TRBD2|TRBJ2-1|-|TRBV11-2
CASSSMRTSGNEQFF
TGTGCCAGCAGCTCCATGAGGACTAGCGGTAATGAGCAGTTCTTC
>-|TRBJ1-2|-|TRBV7-2
CASSFVGGNGYTF
TGTGCCAGCAGCTTTGTGGGGGGCAATGGCTACACCTTC
>TRBD1|TRBJ2-3|once|TRBV14
CASSNPPGGAPDTQYF
TGTGCCAGCAGCAACCCCCCAGGGGGCGCCCCAGATACGCAGTATTTT
>-|TRBJ2-3|-|TRBV7-2
CASSLASGTDTQYF
TGTGCCAGCAGCTTAGCTTCGGGCACAGATACGCAGTATTTT
>TRBD1|TRBJ1-1|once|TRBV4-2
CASSRDRVWTEAFF
TGTGCCAGCAGCCGCGACAGGGTATGGACTGAAGCTTTCTTT
>TRBD1|TRBJ2-5|-|TRBV18
CASSPQQGLQETQYF
TGTGCCAGCTCACCGCAACAGGGGCTTCAAGAGACCCAGTACTTC
>TRBD1|TRBJ1-1|-|TRBV10-2
CASSEPGDRGRTEAFF
TGCGCCAGCAGTGAGCCCGGGGACAGGGGGCGGACTGAAGCTTTCTTT
>TRBD2|TRBJ2-2|-|TRBV29-1
CSARTSGGAGTGELFF
TGCAGCGCCCGGACTAGCGGGGGGGCAGGGACCGGGGAGCTGTTTTTT
>-|TRBJ1-1|few|TRBV6-1
CASSEAPEMNTEAFF
TGTGCCAGCAGTGAAGCCCCCGAAATGAACACTGAAGCTTTCTTT
>-|TRBJ2-7|-|TRBV5-4
CASSRGENEQYF
TGTGCCAGCAGCCGGGGAGAAAACGAGCAGTACTTC
>-|TRBJ1-3|-|TRBV18
CASSPPASGNTIYF
TGTGCCAGCTCACCGCCAGCCTCTGGAAACACCATATATTTT
>TRBD1|TRBJ1-1|-|TRBV19
CASSRDRVFGAFF
TGTGCCAGTAGTAGGGACAGGGTCTTTGGAGCTTTCTTT
>-|TRBJ1-1|few|TRBV6-6
CASSYGPNTEAFF
TGTGCCAGCAGTTACGGGCCTAACACTGAAGCTTTCTTT
>TRBD1|TRBJ1-6|-|TRBV2
CASRVRGDSPLHF
TGTGCCAGCAGAGTCAGGGGGGATTCACCCCTCCACTTT
>TRBD2|TRBJ2-7|-|TRBV2
CASSRGLAAGLAEQYF
TGTGCCAGCAGTCGCGGACTAGCCGCGGGACTCGCCGAGCAGTACTTC
>TRBD1|TRBJ2-1|-|TRBV5-8
CASSSDRGFDEQFF
TGTGCCAGCAGCTCGGACAGGGGTTTCGATGAGCAGTTCTTC
>-|TRBJ2-7|-|TRBV2
CASSGTRGGEQYF
TGTGCCAGCAGTGGGACGCGCGGCGGCGAGCAGTACTTC
>-|TRBJ2-7|-|TRBV6-1
CASSEQGYEQYF
TGTGCCAGCAGTGAACAGGGTTACGAGCAGTACTTC
>TRBD2|TRBJ2-7|-|TRBV10-3
CAISELAGRSREQYF
TGTGCCATCAGTGAGTTGGCCGGGAGGAGTAGGGAGCAGTACTTC
>-|TRBJ1-1|few|TRBV7-9
CASSFGGAKATEAFF
TGTGCCAGCAGCTTTGGAGGCGCGAAGGCCACTGAAGCTTTCTTT
>TRBD1|TRBJ1-1|few|TRBV10-2
CASSNRGNTEAFF
TGCGCCAGCAGTAACAGGGGTAACACTGAAGCTTTCTTT
>TRBD2|TRBJ2-3|once|TRBV2
CASSGLRGSTDTQYF
TGTGCCAGCAGTGGTTTGCGGGGGAGCACAGATACGCAGTATTTT
>-|TRBJ1-2|-|TRBV19
CASRGNSHYGYTF
TGTGCCAGTAGGGGGAATAGTCACTATGGCTACACCTTC